This T cell receptor (beta chain) was profiled in a study of blood T cells in healthy people across ages. Study-wide points: Unsorted PBMCs prevented conclusive naive versus antigen-experienced comparison.

A minimum of 5 micrograms of total RNA was extracted per sample. Alongside a J-beta primer mix, a sample-barcoded 5' primer served in a second PCR lasting 7 to 11 cycles. All cDNA molecules were each tagged by a template-switch adaptor with 12 random nucleotides. TCRdb called the 5' RACE reads again in MiXCR, with one record for every CDR3 protein. The table records 1,800,000 or so distinct CDR3 sequences, 30% to 40% of them present only once. There are 13 residues in the CDR3. Germline values: CDR1 KGHSH, CDR2 LQKENI. Unmatched junction bases numbered 7, after V lost 4 bases and J lost 8 bases. Notes on this clonotype: No antigen is known for it.

J is TRBJ1-1 and V is TRBV18, with 7 bases lining up with TRBD1. The TCR comes from a human donor in good health. Material: blood. CDR3 region: CASSLRQGPEAFF. The CDR3, as DNA: TGTGCCAGCTCACTGCGACAGGGTCCCGAAGCTTTCTTT.